This T cell receptor (beta chain) comes out of a study of blood T cell repertoires in COVID-19. At the level of the study: The study drew acute and convalescent COVID-19 samples from the United States, Italy and Spain. Sources were T cells, B-cell-depleted T cells, or PBMCs; the material itself was cDNA or gDNA.

Trimming removed 4 bases at V and 3 bases at J, with 16 bases between. In germline, CDR1 is SGHRS, CDR2 YFSETQ. The CDR3 has 15 amino acids. Authors' processing steps: Researchers report that nucleated cell counts were estimated from reference gene primer amplification. Sequencing used immunoSEQ multiplex PCR; TCRdb keeps in-frame clones, though not all of them. V, J and clone size are those of that table, while D and trimming were read from the DNA. The data show about 410,000 clones, with roughly 85% seen just once and roughly 1.4% held by the top ten. The sequence came from a woman in her twenties or thirties with active or convalescent COVID-19. This chain uses TRBV5-1 with TRBJ1-2, with D possibly being TRBD1 (5 bases). Sequencing was performed on peripheral blood. The DNA for the CDR3 is TGCGCCAGCAGCCCGGATACAGGTCACGACTATGGCTACACCTTC. Translated, it gives CASSPDTGHDYGYTF.